The 3 T cell receptor beta chains in this list originate from one sample, sequenced in a study of vaccination and CD4 T cells after COVID-19. Treatment of the sample: approximately nine-day PBMC culture with coronavirus spike peptide pools or control peptides (ViraFEST assay). Cultured CD4+ T cell DNA underwent sequencing with the Oncomine TCR Beta short-read assay. TCRdb used MiXCR to reprocess the PCR reads, holding one entry per CDR3 protein. The profile shows roughly 9,700 distinct CDR3 sequences, about three fifths of them singletons. These receptors' antigens are unknown. The sequenced material came from CD4+ T cells from blood, cultured in vitro. These receptors were obtained from a human donor who had recovered from COVID-19.

The gene calls are TRBV11-3 and TRBJ2-1, with D tentatively TRBD2 (5 bases). Deletions cut 4 bases from V and 0 bases from J, with 10 bases between. Germline V gives CDR1 SGHNT, CDR2 YENEEA. The CDR3 has 15 residues. The CDR3 DNA is TGTGCCAGCAGCTCGGCGGGTAGCTCCTACAATGAGCAGTTCTTC. Amino acids: CASSSAGSSYNEQFF. The variable domain in full, with the rest retrieved from reference TRBV11-3 and TRBJ2-1, is EAGVVQSPRYKIIEKKQPVAFWCNPISGHNTLYWYLQNLGQGPELLIRYENEEAVDDSQLPKDRFSAERLKGVDSTLKIQPAELGDSAVYLCASSSAGSSYNEQFFGPGTRLTVL.

The chain combines TRBV7-2 with TRBJ2-3; TRBD2 agrees at 11 bases. The CDR3 loop spans 14 amino acids. Germline CDR1 SGHTA, CDR2 FQGNSA. V lost 5 bases and J lost 4; bases outside the gene matches: 2. CDR3 bases: TGTGCCAGCAGCCTGGGACTAGCGGCAGATACGCAGTATTTT. As protein: CASSLGLAADTQYF.

This clonotype was found a few times. The rearrangement links TRBV6-2 or TRBV6-3 to TRBJ1-5; D is possibly TRBD1 (5 bases). The CDR3 totals 15 residues. V gave up 6 bases and J gave up 0 bases, with 12 bases separating them. Germline V gene lookup returns CDR1 MNHEY and CDR2 SVGEGT. CDR3 in DNA: TGTGCCAGCAGATACAGGACGGATAGCAATCAGCCCCAGCATTTT. Protein sequence: CASRYRTDSNQPQHF.